This TCR beta chain was documented in a study of early T cells in non-severe SARS-CoV-2 infection. TCRdb processed the 5' RACE reads anew with MiXCR; each CDR3 protein has one entry. The profile shows some 80,000 distinct CDR3 sequences, 5% of them singletons. This clonotype was seen more than once but under ten times. The receptor's source is an adult who was a healthcare worker with PCR-confirmed SARS-CoV-2 infection or an uninfected control (not recorded which). The sequencing here drew on whole blood, taken at baseline.

The CDR3 here is CAISDSSTDTQYF. For the CDR3, the DNA is TGTGCCATCAGTGATAGCAGCACAGATACGCAGTATTTT. V and J are TRBV10-3 and TRBJ2-3; D remains unclear. Germline CDR1 and CDR2: ENHRY and SYGVKD. The CDR3 sequence is 13 residues long. The V gene lost 3 bases and the J gene lost 0 bases, with 4 bases spanning the gap.